The entry that follows covers one T cell receptor beta chain sequence. The sample belongs to a study of CD8+ T cells in alopecia areata. RNA was extracted and reverse transcribed into cDNA as the sequencing template. Sequenced by immunoSEQ multiplex PCR; TCRdb stores in-frame clones only, minus some. In the table there are 110,000 to 150,000 clones, about 60% of which are singletons. The CDR3 runs 15 residues. Germline CDR1 reads KGHSH; CDR2 reads LQKENI. The V and J ends lost 1 base and 3 bases respectively, with 12 bases between them. V is TRBV18 and J is TRBJ1-1; D may be TRBD1 (5 bases). Source: CD4+ T cells sorted from blood, taken at week 0. The receptor's source is a human donor with alopecia areata. The CDR3: CASSPLRGADTEAFF. CDR3 nucleotide sequence: TGTGCCAGCTCACCACTGAGGGGCGCAGACACTGAAGCTTTCTTT. The complete variable domain, with remaining parts taken from reference TRBV18 and TRBJ1-1, reads NAGVMQNPRHLVRRRGQEARLRCSPMKGHSHVYWYRQLPEEGLKFMVYLQKENIIDESGMPKERFSAEFPKEGPSILRIQQVVRGDSAAYFCASSPLRGADTEAFFGQGTRLTVV.